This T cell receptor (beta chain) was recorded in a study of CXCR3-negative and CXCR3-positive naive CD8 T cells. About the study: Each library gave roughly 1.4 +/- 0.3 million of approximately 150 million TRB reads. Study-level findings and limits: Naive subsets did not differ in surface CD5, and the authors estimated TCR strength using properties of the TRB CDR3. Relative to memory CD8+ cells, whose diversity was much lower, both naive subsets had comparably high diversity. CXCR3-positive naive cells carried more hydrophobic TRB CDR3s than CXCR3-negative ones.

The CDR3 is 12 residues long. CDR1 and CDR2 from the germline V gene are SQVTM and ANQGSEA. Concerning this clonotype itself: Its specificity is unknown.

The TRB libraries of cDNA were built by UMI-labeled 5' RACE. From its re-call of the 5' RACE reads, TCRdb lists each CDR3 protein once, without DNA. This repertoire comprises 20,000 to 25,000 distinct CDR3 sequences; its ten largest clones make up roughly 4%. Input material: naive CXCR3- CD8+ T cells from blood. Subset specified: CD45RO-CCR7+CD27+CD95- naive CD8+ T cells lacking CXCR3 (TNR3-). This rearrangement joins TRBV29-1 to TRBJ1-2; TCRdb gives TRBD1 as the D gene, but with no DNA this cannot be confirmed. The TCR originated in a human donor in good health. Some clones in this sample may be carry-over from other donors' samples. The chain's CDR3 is CSITTPSGGYTF.